This entry is about one T cell receptor (beta chain). The sample is drawn from a study of blood T cell repertoires in COVID-19. About the study: In each case, the material was cDNA or gDNA derived from T cells, B-cell-depleted T cells, or PBMCs.

Profiled with immunoSEQ multiplex PCR; TCRdb holds only in-frame clones, not every one. Of around 97,000 clones in the sample, around nine tenths were seen once. The sequence was obtained from a woman aged 80 or older in a cohort sampled during active COVID-19. The specimen sequenced was peripheral blood.

CDR3 nucleotide sequence: TGTGCCAGCAGTCACGACAGGGGGGACCAGTACTTC. It translates to CASSHDRGDQYF. This sequence joins TRBV27 and TRBJ2-5, with 9 bases that match TRBD1. CDR1 is MNHEY and CDR2 is SMNVEV in the germline V gene (reference sequence). The CDR3 consists of 12 residues. V lost 5 bases to trimming and J lost 10 bases; unmatched junction nucleotides: 5.